This T cell receptor (beta chain) is from a study of blood T cell repertoires in COVID-19 (dated by TCRdb to the early 2020s). Context from the whole study: Samples covering the acute and convalescent phases of COVID-19 were provided by collaborators in the United States, Italy and Spain. The material from the prospective study consisted of cDNA or gDNA derived from T cells, B-cell-depleted T cells, or PBMCs. Subjects who had been exposed to COVID-19, were actively infected with it, or had recovered from it provided the deeply sampled blood TCRbeta repertoires that made up the dataset. The repertoires were made available in a free public database intended to serve as a resource for research on the immune response to SARS-CoV-2. Samples were obtained from the ongoing ImmuneRACE study (first 160 participants) and from 1,000 to 1,500 subjects provided by 6 global collaborators. Nearly every sample came with metadata listing a de-identified subject ID, COVID-19 status, age in years and sex. HLA class I and class II types, where available, came from metadata supplied by the sample provider rather than from assay-based typing. What the authors observed across the whole study: The quantity of clinical and demographic metadata differed by source and by participant and was supplied without curation.

The collaborating institutions used their own protocols to collect whole blood in K2EDTA tubes. For TCRbeta analysis, collaborators shipped samples as frozen whole blood, isolated PBMCs, or DNA extracted from either of those sample types. The germline V gene yields LGHNA for CDR1 and YSLEER for CDR2. Reading from cysteine to phenylalanine, the CDR3 counts 16 amino acids. The read is trimmed to its CDR3 DNA, 48 bases read in frame from base 1. V loses 0 bases, J loses 2 bases, and the germline ends lie 11 bases apart. The immunoSEQ Assay, a bias-controlled multiplex PCR, was used to amplify TCRbeta CDR3 regions from genomic DNA. Per the authors' processing: Nucleated cell counts per sample were estimated from amplification of reference gene primers within the assay. Sequence reads were collapsed and filtered to measure the absolute abundance of every unique TCRbeta CDR3 rearrangement. For each sample, productive Simpson clonality was calculated as the square root of Simpson's diversity index across productive rearrangements. This is the immuneACCESS table as TCRdb keeps it, with only in-frame sequences that have V and J called. A part of the clones is gone; compared with another copy, unresolved V genes explain less than half, and the rest is unexplained. Clone size and the V and J calls come from that table; the DNA yielded D and trimming. The sample table holds some 150,000 clones, of which 75% to 80% were seen once. The ten largest clonotypes hold approximately 1.8% of the sample.

A note on this clone: No cognate antigen has been identified for it. Qualities for individual bases were not recorded, and no much larger clone is one base off.

The sample consisted of peripheral blood. The rearrangement combines TRBV4-3 with TRBJ2-1, with TRBD1 as a weak D call on 6 bases. The origin of this receptor is a man at least 80 years old with acute or convalescent COVID-19. Read as DNA, the sequence is TGCGCCAGCAGCCAAGATCTCGCAGGGGCCTACAATGAGCAGTTCTTC. Translated, this is CASSQDLAGAYNEQFF.